Sequencing of this T cell receptor beta chain was carried out in a study of T cell repertoires in cytomegalovirus infection. Study-level background: Selected CMV epitopes included recently identified HLA-C-restricted ones as well as well-studied HLA-B-restricted ones. Public TCR beta signatures were indicative of both CMV infection and a matching HLA type.

TCRdb re-derived calls from the reads in MiXCR, one entry per CDR3 protein. The sample includes 370,000 or so distinct CDR3 sequences, about 35% seen only once; the top ten take approximately 13%. With regard to this clonotype: Its antigen is undetermined.

Sequenced material: cultured PBMCs, taken from culture after CMV antigen stimulation. The origin of this receptor is a human donor in good health (CMV status not recorded). Some clones in this sample may be carry-over from other donors' samples.

CDR3 protein: CASSYYPSTGASVTEAFF. As DNA, the CDR3 is TGTGCCAGCAGTTACTACCCGTCGACAGGGGCGTCCGTCACTGAAGCTTTCTTT. The genes are TRBV6-5 and TRBJ1-1, with 8 bases lining up with TRBD1. From germline, CDR1 is MNHEY and CDR2 SVGAGI. CDR3 length equals 18 residues. The V and J ends lost 1 base and 4 bases, in that order; junction bases with no gene match: 14.